This TCR beta chain is from a study of T cells in Graves' hyperthyroidism and ophthalmopathy (dated by TCRdb to about 2019). For the study in its entirety: Peripheral blood was sampled at the time of initial diagnosis, prior to any treatment. The study also compared thyroid tissue and blood T-cell repertoires from a handful of Graves' hyperthyroidism patients. Prospective prediction of ophthalmopathy was tested in an independent validation cohort consisting of some 18 hyperthyroidism patients and more than 15 patients who later progressed to ophthalmopathy. The paper reports TCR Vbeta CDR3 sequencing of over 120 peripheral blood samples: approximately 41 ophthalmopathy, under 80 hyperthyroidism and approximately 17 progressor patients. To identify TCR V-J signatures that set the groups apart, the researchers used a discovery cohort of 100 or so patients, made up of about 44 with Graves' ophthalmopathy and some 58 with stable Graves' hyperthyroidism. The 75 to 100 discovery patients were randomly split 7:3 into training and test sets. Following sampling, methimazole starting at 30 mg daily was given to hyperthyroidism patients, and high-dose intravenous methylprednisolone was given to ophthalmopathy patients.

Overall study outcomes, separate from this receptor: In validation, progression to ophthalmopathy was predicted by the model with 70.59% sensitivity and 72.22% specificity, a median of about 6.8 months before onset. Most expanded thyroid clonotypes (frequency above 0.001) were also found in blood, which suggests that blood repertoires may mirror thyroid immune responses. No statistical method was used to set the sample size in advance, and investigators knew the group allocation. In cross-validation, a model built on a 13 V-J signature told ophthalmopathy apart from stable hyperthyroidism with 85% to 90% sensitivity and around 81% specificity, and in testing the same model reached 80%/75%.

Amplification of TCR beta CDR3 regions was carried out from RNA transcripts. A first-round RT-PCR of the TCR CDR3 used the HTBI primer set with the Qiagen OneStep RT-PCR kit. Libraries were constructed in a second round of multiplex PCR, after which size selection and purification were performed. The libraries were sequenced on an Illumina HiSeq2000 using paired-end 100 bp reads. In the paper's pipeline: SOAPnuke was used to process the raw data, removing reads that contained adapters or uncalled bases, had a mean Phred below 15, or lacked an exact match to the constant primer or identifier. High-quality paired reads were merged with COPE v1.2.5, and unique nucleotide sequences were defined as clonotypes. Clonotypes were aligned to IMGT TRBV, TRBD and TRBJ reference segments using MiTCR v1.1. The analysis was restricted to V-J combinations with a frequency above 0.0001, which together covered about 99% of the repertoires. The TCS score was defined as the ratio of F50 (clonal expansion) to E x V (chaos), calculated using BLOSUM62-based TCRdist between CDR3 peptides within each V-J. Welch's t-statistics and random forest reduced fewer than 600 V-J features to 10 to 15, which were used in a naive Bayes classifier (R e1071). TCRdb's own reprocessing of the public reads used fastp at Q25 and MiXCR and kept productive beta chains. One record per CDR3 amino acid sequence lists the most common genes and DNA. These V and J calls derive from TCRdb rather than the authors' analysis. A total of approximately 720,000 distinct CDR3 sequences appear in this sample, around 20% of them only once. The leading ten clones occupy 16% of the sample.

This clonotype was found once. Its antigen is still unknown. The sample holds no much larger clone one base away, and base qualities are not on file. One read is thin evidence. The germline V gene encodes CDR1 SGHTA and CDR2 FQGTGA. Trimming at the junction amounts to 0 bases on V and 4 bases on J, and the germline ends lie 10 bases apart. From its cysteine to its phenylalanine, the CDR3 spans 15 amino acids. Only the CDR3 portion is preserved as DNA: 45 bases, with reading frame beginning at the first base. Hyperthyroidism patients were aged 18 to 65 years and newly diagnosed, with disease duration of less than 2 months. Exclusion was applied to patients with uncontrolled infections, other autoimmune diseases, pregnancy or lactation. Diagnoses were established on the basis of clinical symptoms, serum thyroxine and TRAb, thyroid ultrasound, and orbital computed tomography. For progressor patients, blood was drawn at the first diagnosis of hyperthyroidism, before any ophthalmopathy symptoms had appeared. Ficoll-Paque density gradient centrifugation was used to isolate PBMCs from approximately 10 ml of fresh peripheral blood. Patients classed as progressors first received a Graves' hyperthyroidism diagnosis and then went on to develop ophthalmopathy during follow-up. Total RNA was extracted using Trizol reagent, and RNA quality was assessed on an Agilent 2100 Bioanalyzer.

The sequenced sample was blood. The TCR originated in a woman aged 45-59 years with Graves' hyperthyroidism that later progressed to Graves' ophthalmopathy. The sequence links TRBV7-3 to TRBJ2-1; the D segment cannot be called with confidence. At the DNA level, the sequence is TGTGCCAGCAGCTTAACGACGGACGGGTACAATGAGCAGTTCTTC. This sequence encodes CASSLTTDGYNEQFF.